Listed below are T cell receptor beta chains from one sample, sequenced in a study of regulatory T cells in long-lasting Graves disease. TCRdb fed the multiplex PCR reads into MiXCR, producing one record per CDR3 protein. The profile shows approximately 350,000 distinct CDR3 sequences, approximately 10% of them singletons. The same specimen was also included in a second study, on T cells in Graves' hyperthyroidism and ophthalmopathy.

Sequencing was performed on peripheral blood mononuclear cells (PBMCs), taken at new diagnosis, from a patient treated with antithyroid drugs. The source of these receptors is a woman aged 18-29 years with Graves disease. Each CDR3 is given with its conserved first and last residue. D genes are given only for firm matches. Expanded clones get a size class; other rows say once, few or many, or leave the size out.

CDR3 length	clone size	V gene	J gene	D gene	CDR3 DNA	CDR3 protein
16	few	TRBV4-2	TRBJ1-1	TRBD1	TGTGCCAGCACCGCAGACAGGGGAGGGAAAGCCACTGAAGCTTTCTTT	CASTADRGGKATEAFF
19	.	TRBV12-3/TRBV12-4	TRBJ2-5	TRBD2	TGTGCCAGCAGTTACCCCCCTAGCGGGGGATTCCAGGGGGAAGAGACCCAGTACTTC	CASSYPPSGGFQGEETQYF
13	few	TRBV29-1	TRBJ1-1	TRBD1	TGCAGCGCCCTGGGACAGGGGAACACTGAAGCTTTCTTT	CSALGQGNTEAFF
15	many	TRBV11-2	TRBJ1-1	.	TGTGCCAGCAGGAAGACGGGAGGGACGAACACTGAAGCTTTCTTT	CASRKTGGTNTEAFF
13	few	TRBV19	TRBJ1-3	.	TGTGCCAGTACGACGGGGAGAGGAAACACCATATATTTT	CASTTGRGNTIYF
17	.	TRBV6-2/TRBV6-3	TRBJ2-3	.	TGTGCCAGCACCCTTGGGTACGGGCCGGTTAACGCGGATACGCAGTATTTT	CASTLGYGPVNADTQYF
15	.	TRBV7-3	TRBJ2-3	.	TGTGCCAGCAGCTCCCGTGGGAGTCCCACAGATACGCAGTATTTT	CASSSRGSPTDTQYF
15	many	TRBV15	TRBJ2-3	.	TGTGCCACCAGCAGAGATCTAGACAGGTCGGAAACGCAGTATTTT	CATSRDLDRSETQYF
15	many	TRBV7-6	TRBJ2-5	TRBD2	TGTGCCAGCAGCTTAAGCGGGGGCGAGCAAGAGACCCAGTACTTC	CASSLSGGEQETQYF
15	.	TRBV28	TRBJ1-2	TRBD1	TGTGCCAGCAGTTTGGGGACAGGGGGGCACTATGGCTACACCTTC	CASSLGTGGHYGYTF
16	many	TRBV28	TRBJ2-2	.	TGTGCCAGCAGTTTAAGGGGGACGTTGAACACCGGGGAGCTGTTTTTT	CASSLRGTLNTGELFF
15	few	TRBV19	TRBJ2-7	.	TGTGCCAGTAGTGTAGTCGACAGCTCGTGGTCCGAGCAGTACTTC	CASSVVDSSWSEQYF
13	many	TRBV7-9	TRBJ2-5	.	TGTGCCAGCAGCATGCTTGGGCGGGAGACCCAGTACTTC	CASSMLGRETQYF
13	.	TRBV7-9	TRBJ1-2	.	TGTGCCAGCAGCTTCCGGGGGGACTATGGCTACACCTTC	CASSFRGDYGYTF
15	many	TRBV10-3	TRBJ1-1	TRBD1	TGTGCCATCAGTGAGTACGGGGACAGGAACACTGAAGCTTTCTTT	CAISEYGDRNTEAFF
13	.	TRBV7-9	TRBJ1-1	.	TGTGCCAGCAGCCCCGTCCTCGACACTGAAGCTTTCTTT	CASSPVLDTEAFF
17	many	TRBV14	TRBJ2-3	.	TGTGCCAGCAGCCAAAAAGGGTTGTCACCCCACACAGATACGCAGTATTTT	CASSQKGLSPHTDTQYF
15	many	TRBV3-1	TRBJ1-2	.	TGTGCCAGCAGCCAAGGGGTCACGGATAACTATGGCTACACCTTC	CASSQGVTDNYGYTF
15	many	TRBV11-2	TRBJ1-1	.	TGTGCCAGCAGCTTACGGGGACTGTCGAACACTGAAGCTTTCTTT	CASSLRGLSNTEAFF
17	few	TRBV12-3/TRBV12-4	TRBJ2-2	TRBD1	TGTGCCAGCAGTTCGCCTGGGGACAGGGTGAACACCGGGGAGCTGTTTTTT	CASSSPGDRVNTGELFF
15	few	TRBV14	TRBJ1-2	.	TGTGCCAGCAGCCAAATGCCTACCCCCCTCTATGGCTACACCTTC	CASSQMPTPLYGYTF
18	.	TRBV29-1	TRBJ2-5	TRBD2	TGCAGCGTTGAAGGGGTACTAGCGGGGGCCCTAGCGCTCGGGACCCAGTACTTC	CSVEGVLAGALALGTQYF
15	.	TRBV28	TRBJ1-3	.	TGTGCCAGCAGTCCCCTTGTAGTCTCTGGAAACACCATATATTTT	CASSPLVVSGNTIYF
13	.	TRBV5-1	TRBJ1-2	.	TGCGCCAGCAGCCATGGACGGAACCATGGCTACACCTTC	CASSHGRNHGYTF
18	.	TRBV12-3/TRBV12-4	TRBJ2-5	TRBD2	TGTGCCAGCAGTTTTGGGTCTAGCGGGGGGCCGAGGCAAGAGACCCAGTACTTC	CASSFGSSGGPRQETQYF
13	.	TRBV29-1	TRBJ1-2	.	TGCAGCGTCTCGGGACGGCTAAGCTATGGCTACACCTTC	CSVSGRLSYGYTF
13	many	TRBV5-1	TRBJ1-6	.	TGCGCCAGCAGCGATAGACAGAATTCACCCCTCCACTTT	CASSDRQNSPLHF
13	many	TRBV11-3	TRBJ1-1	.	TGTGCCAGCGGGCGGGGCAGGAACACTGAAGCTTTCTTT	CASGRGRNTEAFF
21	.	TRBV6-1	TRBJ2-3	TRBD2	TGTGCCAGCAGCACCTACTCGGGACTAGCGGGGGGCCTAGCCCTCACAGATACGCAGTATTTT	CASSTYSGLAGGLALTDTQYF
16	.	TRBV7-2	TRBJ2-2	.	TGTGCCAGCAGCTTAGGGTTCGTGGTTACTACCGGGGAGCTGTTTTTT	CASSLGFVVTTGELFF
14	many	TRBV7-3	TRBJ1-6	.	TGTGCCAGCAGCTTAACAGGAGGGCGTTCACCCCTCCACTTT	CASSLTGGRSPLHF
14	many	TRBV4-2	TRBJ1-4	.	TGTGCCAGCAGCCAAGATTCAACTAATGAAAAACTGTTTTTT	CASSQDSTNEKLFF
13	many	TRBV11-2	TRBJ2-2	.	TGTGCCAGCAGCTTTATTAACACCGGGGAGCTGTTTTTT	CASSFINTGELFF
18	.	TRBV7-9	TRBJ2-1	TRBD1	TGTGCCAGCAGCTTTCTTTTCGATGGACAGGGGGCCTATAATGAGCAGTTCTTC	CASSFLFDGQGAYNEQFF
16	.	TRBV20-1	TRBJ1-1	.	TGCAGTGCTCGACGGTCCGGGGCTGGTGGGGACACTGAAGCTTTCTTT	CSARRSGAGGDTEAFF
13	many	TRBV3-1	TRBJ2-2	.	TGTGCCAGCAGCCACTCCACGCCCGGGGAGCTGTTTTTT	CASSHSTPGELFF
16	many	TRBV7-3	TRBJ2-2	TRBD1	TGTGCCAGCAGCGATAGGGTGGGACAGAGCACCGGGGAGCTGTTTTTT	CASSDRVGQSTGELFF
14	.	TRBV20-1	TRBJ2-7	.	TGCAGTGCCTACGGACGGGAACACTCCTACGAGCAGTACTTC	CSAYGREHSYEQYF
12	many	TRBV7-9	TRBJ2-1	TRBD1	TGTGCCAGCAGCCGACAGGGCAATGAGCAGTTCTTC	CASSRQGNEQFF
15	many	TRBV20-1	TRBJ1-2	.	TGCAGTGCTAGGGCGGAGGAAACAGGGTTTGGTGGCTACACCTTC	CSARAEETGFGGYTF
16	few	TRBV7-9	TRBJ2-2	TRBD2	TGTGCCAGCAGCTTTTATGCGGGGGGGAACACCGGGGAGCTGTTTTTT	CASSFYAGGNTGELFF
16	.	TRBV7-2	TRBJ2-3	TRBD2	TGTGCCAGCAGCTTACTAGCGGGAGATGGTCCAGATACGCAGTATTTT	CASSLLAGDGPDTQYF
18	few	TRBV19	TRBJ1-2	TRBD1	TGTGCCAGTAGTATAGGGAGCGGACAGGGGGCGCCCGGCTATGGCTACACCTTC	CASSIGSGQGAPGYGYTF
14	many	TRBV6-1	TRBJ1-6	.	TGTGCCAGCAAACCAACCCACACCGGGACCACGCTCCACTTT	CASKPTHTGTTLHF
12	many	TRBV30	TRBJ1-1	.	TGTGCCTGGTCACTGCGGAACACTGAAGCTTTCTTT	CAWSLRNTEAFF
17	.	TRBV4-3	TRBJ1-6	.	TGCGCCAGCAGCCCTGCCGGGACACAAATCCCGAATTCACCCCTCCACTTT	CASSPAGTQIPNSPLHF
16	.	TRBV7-2	TRBJ2-5	.	TGTACCAGCAGCTTCCGGACTAACCTACTACAAGAGACCCAGTACTTC	CTSSFRTNLLQETQYF
15	many	TRBV20-1	TRBJ2-5	TRBD1	TGCAGTGCCCACACGGACAGGGAGTATGGAGAGACCCAGTACTTC	CSAHTDREYGETQYF
17	.	TRBV4-1	TRBJ1-2	TRBD1	TGCGCCAGCAGCCAAGTAAGGGCCAGGACAGGCGCCACAGGCTACACCTTC	CASSQVRARTGATGYTF
16	many	TRBV15	TRBJ1-5	.	TGTGCCACCAGCAAAGAGAAGAGACAGGCTGATCAGCCCCAGCATTTT	CATSKEKRQADQPQHF
19	few	TRBV6-1	TRBJ1-2	.	TGTGCCAGCAGTGAGGGTACCGACAAGACTGAGGGGTGGATACGCGGCTACACCTTC	CASSEGTDKTEGWIRGYTF
16	many	TRBV7-3	TRBJ2-2	TRBD1	TGTGCCAGCAGCTTCCGGACAGGGATGAGCACCGGGGAGCTGTTTTTT	CASSFRTGMSTGELFF
17	many	TRBV28	TRBJ1-4	.	TGTGCCAGCAGGGGACTGTTACCTCATGCAACTAATGAAAAACTGTTTTTT	CASRGLLPHATNEKLFF